Shown below are 14 T cell receptor beta chains from a single sample sequenced in a study of T cell repertoires in ileal Crohn's disease. Using immunoSEQ multiplex PCR, the repertoire was profiled, and TCRdb retains in-frame clones only, with some absent. This sample has approximately 12,000 clones; roughly four fifths occur once, and the top ten carry 4% to 5.5%. The sample comprised ileal tissue. These receptors were taken from an adult with Crohn's disease.

This clone was counted only a few times. The rearrangement uses TRBV21-1 and TRBJ2-6; the DNA was not used to check the table's D call, TRBD1. TRBV21-1 is labeled a pseudogene. This CDR3 is built from 16 residues. DNA of the CDR3: TGTGCCATAAGACAGGGGGTAACCACTGGGGCCAACGTCCTGACTTTC. Translation: CAIRQGVTTGANVLTF.

The V and J genes are TRBV27 and TRBJ2-1; 8 bases are a match to TRBD1. Germline values: CDR1 MNHEY, CDR2 SMNVEV (reference sequence). V was clipped by 7 bases and J by 4 bases; unmatched bases: 6. The CDR3 extends over 14 amino acids. CDR3 sequence: CASKGQVIYNEQFF. CDR3 bases: TGTGCCAGCAAGGGACAGGTTATTTACAATGAGCAGTTCTTC.

The genes are TRBV19 and TRBJ2-7, with D possibly matching TRBD2 (7 bases). V lost 9 bases to trimming and J lost 4 bases, with 22 bases between them. Germline V gene sequence: CDR1 LNHDA, CDR2 SQIVND (reference sequence). This CDR3 has 15 residues. Here the CDR3 DNA reads TGTGCCAGCCGCGTAGGGGGGGGTCCCCTTTACGAGCAGTACTTC. It encodes CASRVGGGPLYEQYF.

This chain uses TRBV30 with TRBJ1-1; possible D gene TRBD1, 6 bases. This CDR3 contains 14 residues. The germline V and J ends were trimmed by 4 bases and 11 bases, with 23 bases remaining between them. Germline CDR1 GTSNPN, CDR2 SVGIG (reference sequence). The chain's CDR3 is CAWNPRGSGVGAFF. The CDR3 nucleotides are TGTGCCTGGAACCCCAGAGGGTCAGGGGTGGGGGCTTTCTTT.

There are a few counts of this clone. The CDR3 reads CASSPRLTTDTQYF. The CDR3 DNA follows: TGTGCCAGCAGCCCCCGACTGACCACAGATACGCAGTATTTT. The V and J genes are TRBV9 and TRBJ2-3; D unclear. V shed 4 bases and J shed 2 bases, with 11 bases lying between them. This CDR3 has 14 amino acids. The germline CDR1 and CDR2 sequences are SGDLS and YYNGEE.

Written as DNA, the CDR3 is TGTGCCACCAGCAGAACGGGACTACGCACAGATACGCAGTATTTT. Encoded protein: CATSRTGLRTDTQYF. V and J are TRBV15 and TRBJ2-3, with TRBD2 matching over 7 bases. The CDR3 contains 15 residues. The trim removed 2 bases at V and 1 base at J, leaving 3 bases unmatched. Germline CDR1 reads LNHNV; CDR2 reads YYDKDF (reference sequence).

The chain recombines TRBV18 with TRBJ1-2; TRBD1 matches at 8 bases. J lost 3 bases, V lost 0 bases, and 3 bases had no gene match. The germline CDR1 and CDR2 sequences are KGHSH and LQKENI. There are 15 residues in the CDR3. The CDR3 region is CASSPPAGGYYGYTF. The CDR3, as DNA: TGTGCCAGCTCACCACCGGCAGGGGGCTACTATGGCTACACCTTC.

This clone was counted only a few times. This rearrangement joins TRBV5-4 to TRBJ1-5; possibly TRBD1 for D (6 bases). V gave up 0 bases and J gave up 6 bases, with 13 bases separating them. Germline V gene sequence: CDR1 SGHNT, CDR2 YYREEE (reference sequence). This CDR3 is 15 amino acids long. CDR3 residues: CASSLDRDPSQPQHF. CDR3 sequence (DNA): TGTGCCAGCAGCTTGGACAGGGATCCCAGTCAGCCCCAGCATTTT. The whole variable domain, remainder taken from reference TRBV5-4 and TRBJ1-5, is ETGVTQSPTHLIKTRGQQVTLRCSSQSGHNTVSWYQQALGQGPQFIFQYYREEENGRGNFPPRFSGLQFPNYSSELNVNALELDDSALYLCASSLDRDPSQPQHFGDGTRLSIL.

The gene calls are TRBV5-4 and TRBJ2-5, with D perhaps TRBD2 (6 bases). V lost 0 bases to trimming and J lost 1 base, with 10 bases between them. There are 15 residues in the CDR3. Germline CDR1 is SGHNT and CDR2 is YYREEE (reference sequence). The CDR3 nucleotides read TGTGCCAGCAGCTTGGGAGGACTATCCCAAGAGACCCAGTACTTC. Amino acids: CASSLGGLSQETQYF.

This chain connects TRBV2 to TRBJ1-5, with 8 bases fitting TRBD1. Germline values: CDR1 SNHLY, CDR2 FYNNEI. The CDR3 has 15 amino acids. Trimming at V came to 4 bases and at J to 3 bases, leaving 5 bases not matched to a gene. The CDR3 DNA reads TGTGCCAGCAGTGGATTCAGGGGGCTCAATCAGCCCCAGCATTTT. This translates into CASSGFRGLNQPQHF.

This clone was seen once. V and J are TRBV9 and TRBJ2-5, with 14 bases matching TRBD2. J was trimmed by 5 bases and V by 0 bases; bases with no gene match: 3. CDR1 SGDLS and CDR2 YYNGEE come from the germline V gene. The CDR3 runs 16 residues. CDR3 amino acids: CASSVVGTSGGETQYF. CDR3 sequence (DNA): TGTGCCAGCAGCGTAGTAGGGACTAGCGGGGGTGAGACCCAGTACTTC.

The chain recombines TRBV9 with TRBJ1-2; 8 bases are a match to TRBD1. J was trimmed by 2 bases and V by 3 bases; bases with no gene match: 12. Germline values: CDR1 SGDLS, CDR2 YYNGEE. This CDR3 region has 17 residues. CDR3 loop: CASSDPRQGSDNYGYTF. CDR3 bases: TGTGCCAGCAGCGACCCCCGACAGGGGAGTGACAACTATGGCTACACCTTC.

This clone was recorded only once. The CDR3 region is CASSPGIEQFF. In DNA, the CDR3 is TGTGCCAGCAGTCCAGGGATTGAGCAGTTCTTC. This chain links TRBV6-6 with TRBJ2-1; perhaps TRBD1 as D (5 bases). Germline V lookup: CDR1 MNHNY, CDR2 SVGAGI (reference sequence). Deletions cut 5 bases from V and 9 bases from J, with 8 bases between. The CDR3 is made up of 11 amino acids.

The chain recombines TRBV4-3 with TRBJ1-6; TRBD1 matches 7 bases. This CDR3 has 17 residues. With V trimmed by 1 base and J by 7 bases, 10 bases remained unmatched. The germline V gene encodes CDR1 LGHNA and CDR2 YSLEER. In DNA, the CDR3 is TGCGCCAGCAGCCAAGGTTACCCGGGACAGTCGAATTCACCCCTCCACTTT. Amino acid sequence: CASSQGYPGQSNSPLHF.